The sequence of this T cell receptor beta chain was determined in a study of T-cell reconstitution after alpha-beta-depleted transplantation in children. V was trimmed by 4 bases and J by 6 bases, leaving 19 bases between them. Germline values: CDR1 ENHRY, CDR2 SYGVKD. This CDR3 is built from 16 residues. There are many counts of this clonotype. Researchers prepared the TCRbeta library using unique molecular identifiers, the study reports. Using its own MiXCR run on the PCR reads, TCRdb lists one record per CDR3 protein. Of around 250,000 distinct CDR3 sequences listed, 9.5% to 10% were seen once; the top ten hold 10%.

This clonotype was obtained from a human donor who donated a stem cell graft to a child with SCID. The sample was PBMCs from the stem cell graft donor, taken from the stem cell graft. The chain combines TRBV10-3 with TRBJ2-1, with D tentatively TRBD2 (5 bases). CDR3: CAISGRGSWGSNEQFF. The CDR3 bases are TGTGCCATCAGTGGTCGGGGTTCGTGGGGATCCAATGAGCAGTTCTTC.